Given below is one TCR beta chain in context. Its antigen has not been determined. One base away there is no much larger clone; base qualities are not given. This sample was taken from a study of T cell responses to AZD1222 COVID-19 vaccine (dated by TCRdb to about 2021). Broadly, across the study: A total of 230 to 250 trial participants underwent TCR sequencing, of whom about 200 had received two doses of AZD1222 and around 25 had received two doses of the MenACWY control vaccine. Enrollment into the trials was organized by age into subgroups of 18-55, 56-69 and 70-plus years, and those subgroups contained roughly 160, 29 and 62 TCR-sequenced participants, respectively.

Results the study describes overall, beyond this receptor: In the small 56-69-year group, the increase in depth fell short of significance, most likely because of low power. After two AZD1222 doses, spike-specific TCR breadth and depth were significantly higher than at day 0 and than in MenACWY recipients. Reportedly, close to half of the unique spike-specific TCRs recognized epitopes lying outside the regions that are mutated in the B.1.351 and B.1.1.7 variants. Conclusions about previously exposed vaccinees are limited, since just 5 or 6 AZD1222 recipients were seropositive for SARS-CoV-2 at baseline. The vaccine-associated CD4 TCRs covered the entire spike protein, and the dominant responses fell in regions 160-218 and 743-854. Participants were mostly white British, with more females than males. The authors suggested clonal diversity may have been underestimated. Because no day 14 peak-response samples were available, the repertoires could be characterized only after the peak T cell response.

Sample time point, as interpreted from the label and publication: about 28 days (+/-7) after the second vaccine dose. AZD1222 recipients whose second dose came at about 4 weeks and those whose second dose came at about 12 weeks were combined into one group, since spike-specific TCR depth and breadth did not differ between the two schedules. The vaccinee samples were drawn from two UK trials, COV001 and COV002, one of which was a single-blind randomized controlled phase 2/3 trial testing AZD1222 (ChAdOx1 nCoV-19) in healthy adults. Trial participant PBMC samples were collected at day 0 and day 28 after the second dose for TCRbeta chain sequencing. The CDR3 regions of human TCRbeta chains were analyzed by immunosequencing. Regarding the original processing steps: Repertoire TCRs were matched against a reference library of SARS-CoV-2-specific TCRs generated with the MIRA antigen-specificity platform. Breadth was defined as the fraction of unique TCRs that were SARS-CoV-2-associated, and depth was defined as the fraction of total T cells that were SARS-CoV-2-associated. Using the MIRA data, every spike-specific TCR was mapped to the spike region that the TCR reacted to and assigned to either a CD4 or a CD8 class. Log10-transformed breadth and depth values were compared by one-way ANOVA with Sidak's multiple comparisons tests. As stored in TCRdb, this immuneACCESS dataset retains in-frame rearrangements with V and J assigned. A fraction of the clones does not appear; measured against another copy, unresolved V genes explain less than half of the discrepancy, and the remainder lacks a known reason. That table is the source of V, J and clone size, and D and trimming were worked out from the DNA. The sample table holds around 100,000 clones, of which about 87% were seen once. 6.5% of the sample is in the top ten clones.

Sequencing was performed on peripheral blood, taken 28 days after the second AZD1222 dose. The clonotype comes from an adult who received the AZD1222 COVID-19 vaccine.

The CDR3 has the sequence CASSFRQGQETQYF. The sequenced DNA: TGTGCCAGCAGCTTCCGACAGGGGCAAGAGACCCAGTACTTC. The chain links TRBV5-6 with TRBJ2-5; 8 nucleotides in the junction match TRBD1. The CDR3 starts with the cysteine, ends with the phenylalanine, and has 14 residues. The kept DNA is CDR3 alone, 42 bases in frame from the first base. From V the trimming removes 2 bases and from J it removes 2 bases, while the gene matches leave 2 bases of the junction unaccounted for. CDR1 SGHDT and CDR2 YYEEEE are derived from the germline V gene.